This T cell receptor beta chain was recorded in a study of cytomegalovirus exposure and HLA in healthy donors. On the study more broadly: From HLA-typed donors, an early data release held roughly 89 million unique TCRs.

Regarding the study as a whole: Later on, an analysis tied over 15,000 TCR beta sequences to HLA alleles at 0.05 false discovery rate. CMV serostatus was the only immune exposure information that was available.

With 4 bases clipped from V and 6 bases from J, the junction kept 5 bases outside the gene matches. Germline V gene data show CDR1 as MNHNS and CDR2 as SASEGT. The CDR3 has 14 amino acids. PCR was performed using 60 Vbeta and 13 Jbeta primers. TCRdb's copy holds only in-frame clones and misses some; the assay was immunoSEQ multiplex PCR. The repertoire includes about 52,000 clones, approximately 70% of them detected once, and roughly 2.9% sits in the top ten. As regards this clone: The antigen is unknown.

The sequence came from a man between 18 and 29 years old in good health and CMV-seronegative. What was sequenced was PBMCs. The chain employs TRBV6-1 and TRBJ1-5, with TRBD1 matching over 8 bases. The DNA for the CDR3 is TGTGCCAGCAGTGGGCAGGGGGCGGGTCAGCCCCAGCATTTT. Translated: CASSGQGAGQPQHF.